This T cell receptor beta chain was observed in a study of prognosis after radiotherapy for stage I lung cancer. Background on the study: Considered medically inoperable were all of the patients with non-small cell lung cancer.

Germline-derived CDR1 and CDR2 are MGHRA and YSYEKL. The V end lost 4 bases, the J end lost 5 bases, and 11 bases lay between the germline ends. This CDR3 comprises 13 residues. Study findings and constraints: Between patients with and without metastases, TRBV and TRBJ gene usage reportedly differed.

The authors amplified TCR beta CDR3 from genomic DNA using two-round multiplex PCR. Primers (each specific to one TRBV or TRBJ gene) were used in first-round PCR. TCRdb reprocessed the multiplex PCR reads via MiXCR and lists one record per CDR3 protein. The sample lists about 12,000 distinct CDR3 sequences, roughly 50% occurring once. At each of two time points, about 6.5 milliliters of venous blood were taken. Relative to its sample, this clonotype is medium-sized (0.01 to 0.1%). Its antigen remains unknown. This sequence was found in a donor over 45 with non-small cell lung cancer. The J gene is TRBJ1-1, the V gene TRBV4-1; no firm D call. Sequencing was performed on PBMCs, taken before or after stereotactic body radiation therapy (not recorded which). The CDR3 region has the DNA TGCGCCAGCAGCCCTAGAGAGGTTACTGAAGCTTTCTTT. Residues: CASSPREVTEAFF.